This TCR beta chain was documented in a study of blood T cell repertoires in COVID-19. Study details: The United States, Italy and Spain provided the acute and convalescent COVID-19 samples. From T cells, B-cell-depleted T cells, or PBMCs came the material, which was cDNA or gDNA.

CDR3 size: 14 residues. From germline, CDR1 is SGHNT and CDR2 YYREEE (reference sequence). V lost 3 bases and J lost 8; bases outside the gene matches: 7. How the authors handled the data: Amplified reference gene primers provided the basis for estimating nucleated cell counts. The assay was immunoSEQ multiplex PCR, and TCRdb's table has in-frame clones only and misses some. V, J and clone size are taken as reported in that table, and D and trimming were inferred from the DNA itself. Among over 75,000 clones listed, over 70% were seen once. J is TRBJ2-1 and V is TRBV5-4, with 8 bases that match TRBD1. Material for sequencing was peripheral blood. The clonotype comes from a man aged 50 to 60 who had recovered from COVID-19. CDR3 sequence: CASSSKTGVDEQFF. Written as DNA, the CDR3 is TGTGCCAGCAGCTCCAAGACAGGGGTTGATGAGCAGTTCTTC.